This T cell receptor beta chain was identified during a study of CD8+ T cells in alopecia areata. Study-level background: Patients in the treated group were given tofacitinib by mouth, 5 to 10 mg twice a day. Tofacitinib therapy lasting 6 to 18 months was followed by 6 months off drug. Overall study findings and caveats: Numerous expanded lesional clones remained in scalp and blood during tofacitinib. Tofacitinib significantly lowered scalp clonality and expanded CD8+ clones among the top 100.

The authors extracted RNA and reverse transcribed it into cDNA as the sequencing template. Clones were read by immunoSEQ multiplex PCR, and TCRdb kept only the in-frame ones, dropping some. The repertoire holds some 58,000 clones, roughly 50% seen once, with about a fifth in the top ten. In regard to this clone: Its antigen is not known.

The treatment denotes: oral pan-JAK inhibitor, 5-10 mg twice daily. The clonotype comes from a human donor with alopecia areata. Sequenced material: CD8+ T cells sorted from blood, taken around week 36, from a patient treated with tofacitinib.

The CDR3 coding sequence is TGCGCCAGCAGCGACCACGAGGGCCCGGACTTCATTCAGTACTTC. Protein sequence: CASSDHEGPDFIQYF. The rearrangement joins TRBV5-1 to TRBJ2-4, with D tentatively TRBD2 (5 bases). The CDR3 sequence is 15 residues long. CDR1 and CDR2 (germline): SGHRS, YFSETQ. Trimming removed 4 bases from V and 9 bases from J, with 20 bases in between.